Listed here are 18 T cell receptor beta chains from one sample, sequenced in a study of shared clonotypes between healthy human individuals. Assay: immunoSEQ multiplex PCR; the TCRdb copy retains only in-frame clones and omits some. Here the sample spans roughly 1,000,000 clones, approximately 78% being singletons. The material sequenced was memory CD4+ T cells from PBMCs. The subset denotes: CD45RA-negative fraction. The origin of the receptors is a man aged 18 to 30 in good health. Some clones in this sample may be carry-over from other donors' samples.

V gene TRBV28 combines with J gene TRBJ1-5, with D possibly being TRBD1 (6 bases). This CDR3 region has 14 residues. V was cut by 0 bases and J by 9 bases, with 12 bases left in between. Germline-derived CDR1 and CDR2 are MDHEN and SYDVKM. The CDR3 loop is CASSLWQGRRPQHF. The CDR3 DNA sequence: TGTGCCAGCAGTTTATGGCAGGGGCGGAGGCCCCAGCATTTT. Filled out from reference TRBV28 and TRBJ1-5, the complete variable domain reads DVKVTQSSRYLVKRTGEKVFLECVQDMDHENMFWYRQDPGLGLRLIYFSYDVKMKEKGDIPEGYSVSREKKERFSLILESASTNQTSMYLCASSLWQGRRPQHFGDGTRLSIL.

V and J are TRBV6-1 and TRBJ1-5; D is possibly TRBD1 (5 bases). The germline V and J ends were trimmed by 6 bases and 5 bases, with 14 bases remaining between them. This CDR3 is built from 14 residues. Germline lookup yields CDR1 MNHNS and CDR2 SASEGT. The CDR3 loop reads CASSQHLRDQPQHF. CDR3 in DNA: TGTGCCAGCAGCCAACACCTCAGGGATCAGCCCCAGCATTTT.

The rearrangement uses TRBV7-2 and TRBJ2-5; 8 nucleotides match TRBD1. V shed 5 bases, J shed 5 bases, and the junction held 4 bases outside the gene matches. Germline loops: CDR1 SGHTA, CDR2 FQGNSA. The CDR3 is 13 residues long. The CDR3 is CASSGRTGETQYF. CDR3 nucleotide sequence: TGTGCCAGCAGCGGACGGACAGGGGAGACCCAGTACTTC.

The genes are TRBV7-6 and TRBJ2-5, with D unclear. The CDR3 has 14 amino acids. V lost 5 bases and J lost 2, with 12 bases in between. Germline V lookup: CDR1 SGHVS, CDR2 FNYEAQ. CDR3 amino acids: CASSPLRVQETQYF. The CDR3 bases are TGTGCCAGCAGCCCGTTAAGAGTTCAAGAGACCCAGTACTTC.

This chain joins TRBV30 and TRBJ2-7; D uncertain. The CDR3 spans 11 residues. V was cut by 1 base and J by 2 bases, with 3 bases left in between. Germline CDR1 and CDR2: GTSNPN and SVGIG (reference sequence). CDR3 in DNA: TGTGCCTGGAGTGAGGCCTACGAGCAGTACTTC. Amino acid sequence: CAWSEAYEQYF.

CDR3 sequence: CASSYGQGRMDTEAFF. CDR3 nucleotides: TGTGCCAGCAGCTACGGACAGGGCAGGATGGACACTGAAGCTTTCTTT. V and J are TRBV5-8 and TRBJ1-1; 8 nucleotides align to TRBD1. V dropped 3 bases and J dropped 3; count of bases not matched to a gene: 10. The CDR3 is 16 residues long. Germline lookup yields CDR1 SGHTS and CDR2 YDEGEE.

This chain links TRBV27 with TRBJ2-7, with D unclear. This CDR3 spans 13 amino acids. Germline CDR1 reads MNHEY; CDR2 reads SMNVEV (reference sequence). Deletions cut 8 bases from V and 3 bases from J, with 14 bases between. The CDR3, as DNA: TGTGCCAGCGCTTTGAGTCACCTCTACGAGCAGTACTTC. It translates to CASALSHLYEQYF.

In DNA form, the CDR3 reads TGTGCCAGCAGCTTGCAGCGGGACCACGAGCAGTACTTC. Translation gives CASSLQRDHEQYF. The genes are TRBV7-9 and TRBJ2-7; TRBD2 agrees at 7 bases. Per germline, CDR1 SEHNR and CDR2 FQNEAQ (reference sequence). The CDR3 sequence is 13 residues long. The V and J ends lost 3 bases and 5 bases, in that order; junction bases with no gene match: 4.

This sequence joins TRBV25-1 and TRBJ2-7; D unresolved. The CDR3 totals 11 residues. Germline values: CDR1 MGHDK, CDR2 SYGVNS. V was shortened by 4 bases and J by 5 bases, with 6 bases between the two germline ends. The CDR3 nucleotides read TGTGCCAGCAGTGGCCTAAACGAGCAGTACTTC. The encoded protein is CASSGLNEQYF.

The genes are TRBV7-9 and TRBJ1-2; D is unclear. This CDR3 is 15 amino acids long. CDR1 is SEHNR, CDR2 FQNEAQ, per germline (reference sequence). The V end was cut by 6 bases, the J end by 4 bases, with 18 bases between. The CDR3 sequence is CASSPITDGFYGYTF. As DNA, the CDR3 is TGTGCCAGCAGTCCAATCACGGACGGTTTCTATGGCTACACCTTC.

The chain couples TRBV29-1 to TRBJ2-7, with TRBD2 matching 7 bases. Germline V gene data show CDR1 as SQVTM and CDR2 as ANQGSEA. This CDR3 comprises 13 residues. The ends lost 5 bases at V and 2 bases at J; junction bases unmatched: 6. CDR3 loop: CSVLEGGAYEQYF. The CDR3, as DNA: TGCAGCGTTTTGGAGGGAGGGGCCTACGAGCAGTACTTC.

The rearrangement uses TRBV10-2 and TRBJ1-5, with D possibly being TRBD1 (5 bases). CDR3 length: 13 residues. Germline V gene sequence: CDR1 WSHSY, CDR2 SAAADI. Trimming shortened V by 3 bases and J by 6 bases, and 9 bases separated the two germline ends. This CDR3 is CASSDGGVQPQHF. CDR3 in DNA: TGCGCCAGCAGTGATGGAGGGGTTCAGCCCCAGCATTTT.

This clone was seen repeatedly, ten times or more. This chain joins TRBV6-1 and TRBJ1-2; D possibly corresponds to TRBD1 (6 bases). The CDR3 runs 12 residues. Trimming removed 8 bases from V and 8 bases from J, with 15 bases in between. The germline V gene has CDR1 MNHNS and CDR2 SASEGT. CDR3 in amino acids: CASSPSTGGYTF. CDR3 in DNA: TGTGCCAGCTCCCCGTCGACAGGAGGCTACACCTTC.

The CDR3 sequence: CSGSLGGRGYGYTF. In nucleotides, the CDR3 is TGCAGCGGATCCCTGGGGGGCCGGGGCTATGGCTACACCTTC. The chain employs TRBV29-1 and TRBJ1-2, with D tentatively TRBD1 (6 bases). Looked up from germline, CDR1 is SQVTM and CDR2 is ANQGSEA. Trimming removed 7 bases at V and 4 bases at J, with 19 bases between. There are 14 residues in the CDR3.

The gene calls are TRBV19 and TRBJ2-1; 8 nucleotides align to TRBD2. This CDR3 is 14 amino acids long. J was trimmed by 6 bases and V by 6 bases; bases with no gene match: 7. Germline lookup yields CDR1 LNHDA and CDR2 SQIVND (reference sequence). The CDR3 here is CASSRTSRGNEQFF. In DNA, the CDR3 is TGTGCCAGTAGCAGGACTAGCCGGGGCAATGAGCAGTTCTTC.

J is TRBJ2-2 and V is TRBV6-1; D gene uncertain. Trimming took 10 bases from V and 6 from J, leaving 21 bases between them. The CDR3 runs to 15 residues. Germline CDR1 MNHNS, CDR2 SASEGT. In DNA form, the CDR3 reads TGTGCCACCCACTCGGGTGGGGTAGGAGCCGGGGAGCTGTTTTTT. Its translation is CATHSGGVGAGELFF.

The J gene is TRBJ1-1, the V gene TRBV28; D might be TRBD1 (6 bases). Germline V CDR1 and CDR2: MDHEN, SYDVKM. CDR3 size: 15 residues. V was pared by 8 bases and J by 2 bases, with 18 bases between. DNA of the CDR3: TGTGCCAGCGGACTCCCAGGGGCTGCTAACACTGAAGCTTTCTTT. Encoded protein: CASGLPGAANTEAFF. Full variable domain (remainder filled in from reference TRBV28 and TRBJ1-1): DVKVTQSSRYLVKRTGEKVFLECVQDMDHENMFWYRQDPGLGLRLIYFSYDVKMKEKGDIPEGYSVSREKKERFSLILESASTNQTSMYLCASGLPGAANTEAFFGQGTRLTVV.

The V and J genes are TRBV15 and TRBJ2-7, with D perhaps assigned TRBD1 or TRBD2 (6 bases each). The germline gives CDR1 LNHNV, CDR2 YYDKDF (reference sequence). With 3 bases removed from V and 4 bases from J, the gap between germline ends came to 22 bases. CDR3 length: 17 residues. In DNA form, the CDR3 reads TGTGCCACCAGCAGCCCCTTCCATGCCCAGGGGAGGTACGAGCAGTACTTC. It is translated as CATSSPFHAQGRYEQYF. Full variable domain (outside the CDR3, taken from reference TRBV15 and TRBJ2-7): DAMVIQNPRYQVTQFGKPVTLSCSQTLNHNVMYWYQQKSSQAPKLLFHYYDKDFNNEADTPDNFQSRRPNTSFCFLDIRSPGLGDTAMYLCATSSPFHAQGRYEQYFGPGTRLTVT.